These T cell receptor beta chains were read from a single sample in a study of OX40 agonist ivuxolimab in advanced cancers. Profiling relied on immunoSEQ multiplex PCR, and the TCRdb table lists in-frame clones only, not all of them. The data contain about 82,000 clones, just under 95% of them singletons. Sample: CD4+ or CD8+ T cells sorted from blood, taken in a trial of the OX40 agonist ivuxolimab. All receptors derive from an adult with an advanced solid tumor such as melanoma, head and neck, liver or kidney cancer. The CDR3 runs from the conserved cysteine through the conserved F or W. D genes are given only for firm matches. For some rows the clone size is stated as once, few or many, or as a class when expanded; others skip it.

clone_size | d_call | j_call | v_call | cdr3_nt | cdr3_aa
. | . | TRBJ1-2 | TRBV18 | TGTGCCAGCTCACCACTCAACCCCCAAGAAGTCCCTAACTATGGCTACACCTTC | CASSPLNPQEVPNYGYTF
. | TRBD2 | TRBJ2-7 | TRBV9 | TGTGCCAGCAGCCCATACCCTCCTAGCGGGGGGCCGTACGAGCAGTACTTC | CASSPYPPSGGPYEQYF
. | TRBD2 | TRBJ2-1 | TRBV30 | TGTGCCTGGAGTTTAGGACTAGATCGCGAGCAGTTCTTC | CAWSLGLDREQFF
. | TRBD1 | TRBJ1-1 | TRBV5-1 | TGCGCCAGCAGCTTGGCAACAGGGGGGACGATGAACACTGAAGCTTTCTTT | CASSLATGGTMNTEAFF
. | TRBD1 | TRBJ1-3 | TRBV6-1 | TGTGCCAGCAGTGAAAGAACAGGGGTCGGAAACACCATATATTTT | CASSERTGVGNTIYF
once | TRBD1 | TRBJ2-1 | TRBV23-1 | TGCGCCAGCAGTCCACGGACAGGGTTCATCGCTTGGGGACGCAATGAGCAGTTCTTC | CASSPRTGFIAWGRNEQFF
once | . | TRBJ1-1 | TRBV9 | TGTGCCAGCAGCTCAAGTGGGGAGGAAGCTTTCTTT | CASSSSGEEAFF
. | TRBD1 | TRBJ1-1 | TRBV30 | TGTGCCTGGACTCGGCAGGGGGGGACTGAAGCTTTCTTT | CAWTRQGGTEAFF
. | . | TRBJ2-5 | TRBV6-6 | TGTGCCAGCAGTCAATTGGGCGGGATCCAAGAGACCCAGTACTTC | CASSQLGGIQETQYF
. | . | TRBJ2-2 | TRBV4-2 | TGTGCCAGCAGCCAAACCACCGGGGAGCTGTTTTTT | CASSQTTGELFF
. | TRBD1 | TRBJ1-2 | TRBV6-1 | TGTGCCAGCAGACCCACAGGGGGTGGTGGCTACACCTTC | CASRPTGGGGYTF
. | . | TRBJ2-7 | TRBV5-1 | TGCGCCAGCAGCGAAGTGACTAGTATCTCCCCTAGGGAGCAGTACTTC | CASSEVTSISPREQYF
. | . | TRBJ2-3 | TRBV7-3 | TGTGCCAGCAGCCTTACCTGGCAGGGAGCAGATACGCAGTATTTT | CASSLTWQGADTQYF
. | TRBD1 | TRBJ1-1 | TRBV10-1 | TGCGCCAGCAGTGAGTCGACAGGGTACACTGAAGCTTTCTTT | CASSESTGYTEAFF
. | . | TRBJ2-3 | TRBV6-1 | TGTGCCAGCACCCGGGGTAGCCCAGATACGCAGTATTTT | CASTRGSPDTQYF
. | TRBD2 | TRBJ2-7 | TRBV6-5 | TGTGCCAGCAGGAGTAGCGGGGGAGACTACGAGCAGTACTTC | CASRSSGGDYEQYF
. | TRBD1 | TRBJ1-1 | TRBV18 | TGTGCCAGCTCACCATTTAGACAGGGTGGTACTGAAGCTTTCTTT | CASSPFRQGGTEAFF
few | . | TRBJ1-2 | TRBV21-1 | TGTGCCAGCAGCAATAGGCACAGGGTGTGTGGCTACACCTTC | CASSNRHRVCGYTF
. | . | TRBJ2-3 | TRBV25-1 | TGTGCCAGCAGTTTACCGGGACGCCTCACAGATACGCAGTATTTT | CASSLPGRLTDTQYF
. | TRBD1 | TRBJ2-3 | TRBV19 | TGTGCCAGTAGTATAGGGGGACAGTTTGGCACAGATACGCAGTATTTT | CASSIGGQFGTDTQYF
. | . | TRBJ2-1 | TRBV7-9 | TGTGCCAGCAGCTTAGGCGTTGACAATGAGCAGTTCTTC | CASSLGVDNEQFF
. | . | TRBJ2-2 | TRBV7-3 | TGTGCCAGCAGCTTAATGGCACAAAACACCGGGGAGCTGTTTTTT | CASSLMAQNTGELFF
. | . | TRBJ1-2 | TRBV5-1 | TGCGCCAGCAGCTTGGACAGCTCTAACTATGGCTACACCTTC | CASSLDSSNYGYTF
. | . | TRBJ1-5 | TRBV7-8 | TGTGCCAGCAGCTTAACTGACACCGTGGGGCCCCAGCATTTT | CASSLTDTVGPQHF
. | TRBD2 | TRBJ2-1 | TRBV7-9 | TGTGCCAGCAGCTCGGGACTAGGGAGGAGCGATGAGCAGTTCTTC | CASSSGLGRSDEQFF
. | . | TRBJ1-2 | TRBV5-1 | TGCGCCAGCAGCTTGGGAGGGGCACAAAACTATGGCTACACCTTC | CASSLGGAQNYGYTF
. | . | TRBJ2-3 | TRBV29-1 | TGCAGCGTTGTAGGATCGGCTGATACGCAGTATTTT | CSVVGSADTQYF
. | TRBD2 | TRBJ2-7 | TRBV9 | TGTGCCAGCAGCGTAAGTACTAGCGGCTCCTACGAGCAGTACTTC | CASSVSTSGSYEQYF
. | . | TRBJ1-1 | TRBV5-1 | TGCGCCAGCAGCTTAGGACAGTTCACTGAAGCTTTCTTT | CASSLGQFTEAFF
. | TRBD1 | TRBJ1-1 | TRBV5-1 | TGCGCCAGCAGCTGGGACAGGGCGAACACTGAAGCTTTCTTT | CASSWDRANTEAFF
. | . | TRBJ2-5 | TRBV2 | TGTGCCAGCATTGAGAACCAGTTGCAGACCCAGTACTTC | CASIENQLQTQYF
. | . | TRBJ2-7 | TRBV19 | TGTGCCAGTAGTCCGGACAAGACCTACGAGCAGTACTTC | CASSPDKTYEQYF
. | . | TRBJ1-2 | TRBV6-6 | TGTGCCAGCAGCGAATCAGGGAACTATGGCTACACCTTC | CASSESGNYGYTF
once | . | TRBJ2-7 | TRBV6-4 | TGTGCCAGCAGTTCCCAGGGTGTCGAGCAGTACTTC | CASSSQGVEQYF
. | . | TRBJ1-2 | TRBV7-9 | TGTGCCAGCAGCCCTGACACCGACTATGGCTACACCTTC | CASSPDTDYGYTF
. | TRBD1 | TRBJ1-2 | TRBV19 | TGTGCCAGTAGTAACGGCGGGACAGGGGTTCGTCTCTACTATGGCTACACCTTC | CASSNGGTGVRLYYGYTF
. | . | TRBJ1-5 | TRBV7-2 | TGTGCCAGCAGCTTAGGCAGGGTGGCCAATCAGCCCCAGCATTTT | CASSLGRVANQPQHF
. | TRBD2 | TRBJ2-1 | TRBV10-3 | TGTGCCATCAGTGAGGGGACTAGCGGTTACAATGAGCAGTTCTTC | CAISEGTSGYNEQFF
. | TRBD1 | TRBJ1-2 | TRBV27 | TGTGCCAGCAGTGTGGACAGGGAGGGCTATGGCTACACCTTC | CASSVDREGYGYTF
. | . | TRBJ2-5 | TRBV25-1 | TGTGCCAGCAGTGAATTTCGACGGAGCGGAGAGACCCAGTACTTC | CASSEFRRSGETQYF
. | TRBD1 | TRBJ2-7 | TRBV11-3 | TGTGCCAGCAGAACAACAGGGGGCGAGCAGTACTTC | CASRTTGGEQYF
. | . | TRBJ2-1 | TRBV6-1 | TGTGCCAGCAGTGAAGCGCTGATGGGGAGCTCCTACAATGAGCAGTTCTTC | CASSEALMGSSYNEQFF
. | . | TRBJ2-2 | TRBV6-6 | TGTGCCAGCAGTTACCAGAACACCGGGGAGCTGTTTTTT | CASSYQNTGELFF
. | . | TRBJ2-7 | TRBV6-5 | TGTGCCAGCAGGCCAGGAGGAGACTACGAGCAGTACTTC | CASRPGGDYEQYF
. | TRBD2 | TRBJ2-3 | TRBV2 | TGTGCCAGCAGGACCGGGACTAGCGGCACAGATACGCAGTATTTT | CASRTGTSGTDTQYF
. | TRBD2 | TRBJ2-2 | TRBV7-2 | TGTGCCAGCAGCGTAGCGGGAGTCGCCGGGGAGCTGTTTTTT | CASSVAGVAGELFF
once | . | TRBJ1-4 | TRBV30 | TGTGCCTGGAGAGGGGGACTGGCAGAAAAACTGTTTTTT | CAWRGGLAEKLFF
. | . | TRBJ2-7 | TRBV23-1 | TGCGCCAGCCCCGCGCAAGGGTTCTACGAGCAGTACTTC | CASPAQGFYEQYF
. | TRBD1 | TRBJ1-1 | TRBV5-3 | TGTGCCAGAAGCCACACCGACAGGGACACTGAAGCTTTCTTT | CARSHTDRDTEAFF
once | TRBD2 | TRBJ2-3 | TRBV5-1 | TGCGCCAGCAGCTTGGGCTTTAGCGGGAGCGGGATCACAGATACGCAGTATTTT | CASSLGFSGSGITDTQYF
few | TRBD2 | TRBJ2-5 | TRBV5-4 | TGTGCCAGCAGTCCGACTAGCGGGAGGGCCCGCGAGACCCAGTACTTC | CASSPTSGRARETQYF
. | . | TRBJ2-5 | TRBV18 | TGTGCCAGCTCGGAAAAAGAGACCCAGTACTTC | CASSEKETQYF
. | TRBD1 | TRBJ2-3 | TRBV6-1 | TGTGCCAGCATGAGGACAGGGGGCACAGATACGCAGTATTTT | CASMRTGGTDTQYF
once | . | TRBJ1-3 | TRBV7-8 | TGTGCCAGCAGCTTATTACGGATTGGAGTCTCTGGAAACACCATATATTTT | CASSLLRIGVSGNTIYF